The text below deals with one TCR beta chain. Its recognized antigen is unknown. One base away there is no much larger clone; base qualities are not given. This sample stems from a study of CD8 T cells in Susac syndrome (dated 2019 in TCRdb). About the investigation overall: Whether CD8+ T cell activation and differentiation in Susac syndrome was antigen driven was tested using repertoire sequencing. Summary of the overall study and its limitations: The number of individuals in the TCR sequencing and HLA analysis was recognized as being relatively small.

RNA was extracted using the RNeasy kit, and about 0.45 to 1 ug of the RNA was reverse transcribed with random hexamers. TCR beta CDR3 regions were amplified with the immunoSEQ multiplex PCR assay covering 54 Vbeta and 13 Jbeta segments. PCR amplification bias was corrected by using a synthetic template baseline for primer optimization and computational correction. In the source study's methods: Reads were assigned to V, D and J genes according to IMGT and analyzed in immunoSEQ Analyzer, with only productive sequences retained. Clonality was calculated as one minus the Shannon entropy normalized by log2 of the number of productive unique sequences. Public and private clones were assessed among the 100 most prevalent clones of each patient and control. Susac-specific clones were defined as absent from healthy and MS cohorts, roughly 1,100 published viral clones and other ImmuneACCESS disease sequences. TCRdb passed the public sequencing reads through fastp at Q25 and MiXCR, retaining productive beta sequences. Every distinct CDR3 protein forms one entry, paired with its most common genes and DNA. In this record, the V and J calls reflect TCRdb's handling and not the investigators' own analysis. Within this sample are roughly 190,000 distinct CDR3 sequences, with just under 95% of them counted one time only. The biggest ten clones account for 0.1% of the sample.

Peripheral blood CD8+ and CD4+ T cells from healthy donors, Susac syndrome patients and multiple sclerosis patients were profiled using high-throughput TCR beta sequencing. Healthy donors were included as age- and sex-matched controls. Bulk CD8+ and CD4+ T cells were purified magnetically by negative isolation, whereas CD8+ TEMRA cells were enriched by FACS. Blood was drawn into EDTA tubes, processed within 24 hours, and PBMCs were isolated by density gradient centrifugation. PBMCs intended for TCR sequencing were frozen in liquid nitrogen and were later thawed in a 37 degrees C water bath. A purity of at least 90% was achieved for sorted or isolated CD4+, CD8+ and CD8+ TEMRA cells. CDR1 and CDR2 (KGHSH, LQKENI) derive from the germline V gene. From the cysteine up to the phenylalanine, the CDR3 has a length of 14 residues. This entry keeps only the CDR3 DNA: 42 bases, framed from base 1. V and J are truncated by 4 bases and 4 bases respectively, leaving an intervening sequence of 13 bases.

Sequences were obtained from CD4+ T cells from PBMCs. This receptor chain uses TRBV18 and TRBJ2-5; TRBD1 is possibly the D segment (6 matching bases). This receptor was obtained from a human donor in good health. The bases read TGTGCCAGCTCACGGTCACAGGGCTCAGAGACCCAGTACTTC. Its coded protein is CASSRSQGSETQYF.